This T cell receptor (delta chain) was identified during a study of γδ T cells in repeated Plasmodium falciparum infection. On the study more broadly: Over 644 days, donors received four mosquito-bite P. falciparum NF54 infections. Each infection was followed by sampling at 21 days, plus baseline and some pre-infection draws. The study's findings and limits: Vdelta2-negative gammadelta repertoires, largely Vdelta1+, seemingly showed infection-driven waves of new clonal selection.

TCRdb re-called the multiplex PCR reads with CATT. The data show 90,000 to 95,000 delta-chain clones, 0.9% to 1% seen once. Vgamma9/Vdelta2+ and Vdelta2-negative gammadelta T cells were flow-sorted from PBMC for bulk sequencing. Turning to this clone: Its antigen is not identified. This DNA's translation differs at residue 7 from TCRdb's protein, which comes from a much larger clone; a read error is likely, and the protein shown is translated from the DNA.

CDR3 size: 16 residues. Germline V gives CDR1 GEAIGNYY, CDR2 EKD. The V end was cut by 3 bases, the J end by 1 base, with 17 bases between. The sequenced sample was gamma-delta T cells from blood. This chain uses TRDV2 with TRDJ1, with D possibly being TRDD3 (5 bases). The J gene, left out of TCRdb, was set here by checking the DNA against germline. The clonotype originates from a pool of human donors (malaria-infected and uninfected, not separated). The DNA for the CDR3 is TGTGCCTGTGACTCACTGGTGGATTCAGCCACCGATAAACTCATCTTT. Translating it yields CACDSLVDSATDKLIF.